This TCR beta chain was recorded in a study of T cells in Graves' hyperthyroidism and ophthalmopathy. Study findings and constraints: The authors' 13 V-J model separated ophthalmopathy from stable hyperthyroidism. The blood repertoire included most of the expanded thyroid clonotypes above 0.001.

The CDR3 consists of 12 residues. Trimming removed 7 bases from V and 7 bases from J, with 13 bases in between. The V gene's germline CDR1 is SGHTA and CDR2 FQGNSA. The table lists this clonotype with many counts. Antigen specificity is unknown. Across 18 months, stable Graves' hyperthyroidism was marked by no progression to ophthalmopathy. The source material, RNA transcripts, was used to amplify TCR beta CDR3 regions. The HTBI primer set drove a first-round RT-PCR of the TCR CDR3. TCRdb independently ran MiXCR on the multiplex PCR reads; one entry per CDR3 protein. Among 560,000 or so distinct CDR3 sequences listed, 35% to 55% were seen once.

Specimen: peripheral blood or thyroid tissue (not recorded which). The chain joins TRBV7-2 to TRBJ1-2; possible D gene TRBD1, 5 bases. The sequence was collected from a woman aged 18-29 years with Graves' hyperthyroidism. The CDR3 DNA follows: TGTGCCAGCAAGATGGCACAGGCTGGCTACACCTTC. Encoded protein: CASKMAQAGYTF.